This TCR beta chain was obtained from a study of blood T cell repertoires in COVID-19 (dated by TCRdb to about 2020). The study in broad terms: The collaborator samples originated in the United States, Italy and Spain and spanned the acute and convalescent phases of COVID-19. The prospective study material was composed of cDNA or gDNA derived from T cells, B-cell-depleted T cells, or PBMCs. Subjects who had been exposed to COVID-19, were actively infected with it, or had recovered from it provided the deeply sampled blood TCRbeta repertoires that made up the dataset. The repertoires were made available in a free public database intended to serve as a resource for research on the immune response to SARS-CoV-2. The samples were drawn from two sources: the first 160 participants of the ongoing ImmuneRACE study, and approximately 1,300 subjects contributed by 6 global collaborators. The sample metadata nearly always contained a de-identified subject ID, COVID-19 status, age in years and sex. Where available, HLA class I and class II types were obtained from metadata supplied by the sample provider rather than from assay-based typing.

Trimming accounts for 10 bases at V and 5 bases at J, while the number of junction bases matched to no gene is 7. From its cysteine to its phenylalanine, the CDR3 spans 13 amino acids. Only the CDR3 region is kept as DNA, spanning 39 bases read in frame from base 1. In the germline V gene (reference sequence), CDR1 corresponds to LNHDA and CDR2 to SQIVND. At one collaborating source in Seattle, patients were enrolled during active infection and were followed longitudinally through the course of disease. Whole blood was collected in K2EDTA tubes by collaborating institutions according to the institutions' own protocols. Collaborator samples were shipped for TCRbeta analysis as frozen whole blood, isolated PBMCs, or DNA extracted from either sample type. Concerning this clone: Which antigen it targets is not known. Base quality data are lacking; no much larger clone is found one base away.

TCRbeta CDR3 regions were amplified from genomic DNA using the immunoSEQ Assay, a bias-controlled multiplex PCR. As for the original processing: Within the assay, amplification of reference gene primers was used to estimate how many nucleated cells each sample contained. To quantify the absolute abundance of each unique TCRbeta CDR3 rearrangement, sequence reads were collapsed and filtered. For each sample, productive Simpson clonality was calculated as the square root of Simpson's diversity index over productive rearrangements. As stored in TCRdb, this immuneACCESS dataset retains in-frame rearrangements with V and J assigned. A fraction of the clones does not appear; measured against another copy, unresolved V genes explain less than half of the discrepancy, and the remainder lacks a known reason. D and trimming come from the DNA, and the V and J calls and clone size come from that table. In this sample the table shows approximately 400,000 clones, 70% to 90% of which occur a single time. The ten largest make up around 12% of the sample.

General conclusions and limits of the study: The quantity of clinical and demographic metadata differed by source and by participant and was supplied without curation.

The receptor chain draws on TRBV19 and TRBJ1-5; 8 junctional bases match TRBD1. Sequenced material: peripheral blood. This TCR came from a woman in her 50s with COVID-19, enrolled during active disease. The DNA sequence is given as TGTGCCACCTCAGGGGGCCGGGATCAGCCCCAGCATTTT. Its coded protein is CATSGGRDQPQHF.